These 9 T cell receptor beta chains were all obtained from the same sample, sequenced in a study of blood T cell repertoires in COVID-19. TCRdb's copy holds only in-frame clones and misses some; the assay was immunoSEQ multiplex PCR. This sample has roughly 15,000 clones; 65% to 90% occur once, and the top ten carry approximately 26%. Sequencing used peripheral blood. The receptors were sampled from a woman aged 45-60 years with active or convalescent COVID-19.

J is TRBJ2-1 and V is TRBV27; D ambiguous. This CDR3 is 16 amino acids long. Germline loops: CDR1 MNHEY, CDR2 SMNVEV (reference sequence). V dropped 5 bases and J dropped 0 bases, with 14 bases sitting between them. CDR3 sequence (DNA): TGTGCCAGCAGTCAGGATTCGGTTTTCTCCTACAATGAGCAGTTCTTC. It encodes CASSQDSVFSYNEQFF.

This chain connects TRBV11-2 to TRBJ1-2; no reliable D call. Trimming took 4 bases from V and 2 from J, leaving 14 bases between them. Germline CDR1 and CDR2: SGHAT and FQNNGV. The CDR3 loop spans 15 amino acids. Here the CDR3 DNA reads TGTGCCAGCAGCTCTCCCGCACAATCCAACTATGGCTACACCTTC. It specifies CASSSPAQSNYGYTF. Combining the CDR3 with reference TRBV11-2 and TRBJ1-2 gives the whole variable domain EAGVAQSPRYKIIEKRQSVAFWCNPISGHATLYWYQQILGQGPKLLIQFQNNGVVDDSQLPKDRFSAERLKGVDSTLKIQPAKLEDSAVYLCASSSPAQSNYGYTFGSGTRLTVV.

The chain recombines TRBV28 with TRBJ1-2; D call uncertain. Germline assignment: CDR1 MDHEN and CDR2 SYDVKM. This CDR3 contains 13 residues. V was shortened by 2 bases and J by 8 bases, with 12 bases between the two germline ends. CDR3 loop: CASSLGQDLGYTF. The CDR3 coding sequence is TGTGCCAGCAGTTTAGGGCAGGACTTGGGCTACACCTTC.

CDR3: CASSETGGRRSYEQYF. DNA for the CDR3: TGTGCCAGCAGTGAAACGGGGGGCCGGAGGAGCTACGAGCAGTACTTC. The rearrangement joins TRBV6-1 to TRBJ2-7; possible D gene TRBD2, 7 bases. Trimming stripped 2 bases from V and 3 bases from J, with 17 bases between. Germline lookup yields CDR1 MNHNS and CDR2 SASEGT. This CDR3 spans 16 amino acids.

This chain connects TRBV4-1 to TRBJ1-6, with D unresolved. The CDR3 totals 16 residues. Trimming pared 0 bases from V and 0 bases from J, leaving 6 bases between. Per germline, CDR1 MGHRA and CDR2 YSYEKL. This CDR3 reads CASSQEASSYNSPLHF. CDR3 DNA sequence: TGCGCCAGCAGCCAAGAAGCGAGCTCCTATAATTCACCCCTCCACTTT.

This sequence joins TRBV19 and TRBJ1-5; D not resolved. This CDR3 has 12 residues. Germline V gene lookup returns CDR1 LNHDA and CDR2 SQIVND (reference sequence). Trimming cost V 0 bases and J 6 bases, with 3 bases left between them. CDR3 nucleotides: TGTGCCAGTAGTATAGATCTTCAGCCCCAGCATTTT. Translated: CASSIDLQPQHF.

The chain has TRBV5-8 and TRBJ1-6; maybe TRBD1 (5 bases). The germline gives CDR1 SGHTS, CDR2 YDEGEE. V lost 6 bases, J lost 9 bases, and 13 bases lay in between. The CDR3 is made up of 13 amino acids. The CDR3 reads CASIMGGRSPLHF. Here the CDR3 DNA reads TGTGCCAGCATAATGGGGGGTCGTTCACCCCTCCACTTT.

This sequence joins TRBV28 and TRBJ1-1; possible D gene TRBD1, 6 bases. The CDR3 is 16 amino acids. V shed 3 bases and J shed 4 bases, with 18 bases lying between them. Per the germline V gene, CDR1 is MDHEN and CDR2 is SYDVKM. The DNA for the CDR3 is TGTGCCAGCAGTTTGCCCCTGAGGGGGAGTTTCACTGAAGCTTTCTTT. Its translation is CASSLPLRGSFTEAFF. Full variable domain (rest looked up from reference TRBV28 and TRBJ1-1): DVKVTQSSRYLVKRTGEKVFLECVQDMDHENMFWYRQDPGLGLRLIYFSYDVKMKEKGDIPEGYSVSREKKERFSLILESASTNQTSMYLCASSLPLRGSFTEAFFGQGTRLTVV.

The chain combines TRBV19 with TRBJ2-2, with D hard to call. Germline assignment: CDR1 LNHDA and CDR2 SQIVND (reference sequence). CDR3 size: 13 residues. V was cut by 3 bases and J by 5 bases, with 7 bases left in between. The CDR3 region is CASSMAATGELFF. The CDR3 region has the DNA TGTGCCAGTAGTATGGCGGCGACCGGGGAGCTGTTTTTT.